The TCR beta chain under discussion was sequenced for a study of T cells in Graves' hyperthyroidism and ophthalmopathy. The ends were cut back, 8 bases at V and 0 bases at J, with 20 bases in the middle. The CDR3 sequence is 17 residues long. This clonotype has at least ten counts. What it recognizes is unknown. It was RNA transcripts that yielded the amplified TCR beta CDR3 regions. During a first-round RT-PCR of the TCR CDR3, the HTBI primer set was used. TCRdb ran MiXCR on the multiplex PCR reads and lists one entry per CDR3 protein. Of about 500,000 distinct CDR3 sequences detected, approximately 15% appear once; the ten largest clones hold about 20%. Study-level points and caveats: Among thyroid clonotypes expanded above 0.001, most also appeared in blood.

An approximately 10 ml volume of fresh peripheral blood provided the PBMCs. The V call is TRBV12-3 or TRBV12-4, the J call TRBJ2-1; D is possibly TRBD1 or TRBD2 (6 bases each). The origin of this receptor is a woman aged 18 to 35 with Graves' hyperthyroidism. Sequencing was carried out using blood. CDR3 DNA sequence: TGTGCCAGCCGGGGGCGGGCCGCCGTAGGCTCCTACAATGAGCAGTTCTTC. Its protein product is CASRGRAAVGSYNEQFF.